The clone carrying this T cell receptor beta chain was observed a handful of times. No antigen is known for it. This specimen comes from a study of CD8+CD57+ T cells in acquired aplastic anemia. Across the study: Sorted CD4+ and CD8+ cell DNA averaged approximately 3 ug. The study, taken as a whole, reports: It was found that some 31 CD8+ CDR3 sequences were shared between patients and controls. The CD8+ Simpson's diversity of patients and controls was not significantly different.

CDR1 and CDR2 from the germline V gene are KGHDR and SFDVKD. This CDR3 is built from 14 residues. The junction had 6 bases not matched to a gene; V was cut back by 3 bases and J by 9 bases. The authors sequenced patients whose flow cytometry had shown CD8+CD57+ cell expansion. Blood was sampled before the patients had received any therapy. TCR beta VDJ and CDR3 profiles were obtained from a genomic DNA template. TCRdb recomputed calls from the reads with MiXCR, one row per CDR3 protein. Among some 200,000 distinct CDR3 sequences listed, over 55% were seen once. The sequenced sample consisted of sorted CD4+, CD8+, or CD8+CD57+ T cells (not recorded which) from PBMCs. This receptor was obtained from a human donor with aplastic anemia. The V and J genes are TRBV24-1 and TRBJ2-1, with 8 nucleotides matching TRBD1. The CDR3 sequence is CATSDLDRGVEQFF. The CDR3 DNA reads as TGTGCCACCAGTGATCTCGACAGGGGCGTTGAGCAGTTCTTC.